This passage covers 10 T cell receptor beta chains from one sample sequenced in a study of cytomegalovirus exposure and HLA in healthy donors. Clones were read by immunoSEQ multiplex PCR, and TCRdb kept only the in-frame ones, dropping some. The sample shows about 150,000 clones, more than 70% of them seen only once. The sample consisted of PBMCs. All receptors derive from a human donor in good health.

The chain is built from TRBV2 and TRBJ2-7; 10 bases agree with TRBD2. This CDR3 has 14 residues. With 6 bases clipped from V and 7 bases from J, the junction kept 9 bases outside the gene matches. Germline V gene sequence: CDR1 SNHLY, CDR2 FYNNEI. For the CDR3, the DNA is TGTGCCAGCAGGGGAGCGGGAGGGCCGCATGAGCAGTACTTC. This sequence encodes CASRGAGGPHEQYF.

In this sample, this clone turned up a few times. This chain uses TRBV7-6 with TRBJ1-1; no definite D call. Germline V gene sequence: CDR1 SGHVS, CDR2 FNYEAQ. V was trimmed by 1 base and J by 3 bases, leaving 15 bases between them. The CDR3 spans 16 residues. CDR3 DNA: TGTGCCAGCAGCTTAGTAGGTCGGGGTTTGCACACTGAAGCTTTCTTT. Its translation is CASSLVGRGLHTEAFF.

The chain has TRBV2 and TRBJ2-7; 8 bases match TRBD1. Germline CDR1 is SNHLY and CDR2 is FYNNEI. The trim removed 2 bases at V and 2 bases at J, leaving 5 bases unmatched. The CDR3 contains 15 residues. As DNA, the CDR3 is TGTGCCAGCAGTGAAAGGACAGGGTTGACCTACGAGCAGTACTTC. This encodes CASSERTGLTYEQYF.

As regards this clone: An end of the junction does not agree with germline; a read error may underlie this. This chain connects TRBV4-1 to TRBJ2-2; 8 bases map to TRBD2. The CDR3 has 18 residues. The germline V gene encodes CDR1 MGHRA and CDR2 YSYEKL. As DNA, the CDR3 is TGCGCCAGCAGCCAATACTTTGACGGGGGGGCGAAGACCGGGGAGCTGTTTTTT. Its protein is CASSQYFDGGAKTGELFF.

The chain joins TRBV18 to TRBJ1-4; 9 nucleotides agree with TRBD1. The CDR3 has 15 amino acids. After removal of 5 bases from V and 5 bases from J, the junction contained 6 bases not matched to a gene. Germline values: CDR1 KGHSH, CDR2 LQKENI. CDR3 protein: CASSTTGQGNEKLFF. CDR3 coding DNA: TGTGCCAGCTCAACCACTGGACAGGGGAATGAAAAACTGTTTTTT.

This chain connects TRBV19 to TRBJ2-2; D is ambiguous. Trimming stripped 2 bases from V and 6 bases from J, with 10 bases between. From germline, CDR1 is LNHDA and CDR2 SQIVND (reference sequence). This CDR3 comprises 14 residues. The CDR3 is CASSISMRSGELFF. The CDR3 DNA is TGTGCCAGTAGTATAAGTATGAGATCCGGGGAGCTGTTTTTT.

This clone was seen once. The V call is TRBV18, the J call TRBJ1-1, with TRBD1 matching 7 bases. Germline CDR1 and CDR2: KGHSH and LQKENI. Losses at the gene ends were 3 bases for V and 5 bases for J; bases not matched to a gene: 6. CDR3 size: 14 residues. The CDR3, as DNA: TGTGCCAGCTCACCGCAGACAGGGCTGACTGAAGCTTTCTTT. Residues: CASSPQTGLTEAFF.

The rearrangement joins TRBV27 to TRBJ1-1; TRBD1 matches at 7 bases. Germline CDR1 reads MNHEY; CDR2 reads SMNVEV (reference sequence). Trimming took 6 bases from V and 6 from J; bases not matched to a gene: 10. This CDR3 comprises 14 residues. The CDR3 reads CASRVTGLMSEAFF. In nucleotides, the CDR3 is TGTGCCAGCAGGGTGACAGGGTTAATGTCTGAAGCTTTCTTT.

The chain combines TRBV5-1 with TRBJ1-1; D is unresolved. The CDR3 contains 14 residues. Germline CDR1 reads SGHRS; CDR2 reads YFSETQ. Trimming left V 2 bases short and J 1 base short, with 9 bases between. The CDR3 is CASSFPGRNTEAFF. The CDR3 bases are TGCGCCAGCAGCTTCCCAGGAAGGAACACTGAAGCTTTCTTT. The entire variable domain, with the rest obtained from reference TRBV5-1 and TRBJ1-1, is as follows: KAGVTQTPRYLIKTRGQQVTLSCSPISGHRSVSWYQQTPGQGLQFLFEYFSETQRNKGNFPGRFSGRQFSNSRSEMNVSTLELGDSALYLCASSFPGRNTEAFFGQGTRLTVV.

The genes are TRBV27 and TRBJ1-1, with no clear D. This CDR3 is 13 amino acids long. Germline values: CDR1 MNHEY, CDR2 SMNVEV (reference sequence). Trimming pared 6 bases from V and 1 base from J, leaving 9 bases between. The CDR3 here is CASSRAGNTEAFF. For the CDR3, the DNA is TGTGCCAGCAGCCGGGCGGGGAACACTGAAGCTTTCTTT.